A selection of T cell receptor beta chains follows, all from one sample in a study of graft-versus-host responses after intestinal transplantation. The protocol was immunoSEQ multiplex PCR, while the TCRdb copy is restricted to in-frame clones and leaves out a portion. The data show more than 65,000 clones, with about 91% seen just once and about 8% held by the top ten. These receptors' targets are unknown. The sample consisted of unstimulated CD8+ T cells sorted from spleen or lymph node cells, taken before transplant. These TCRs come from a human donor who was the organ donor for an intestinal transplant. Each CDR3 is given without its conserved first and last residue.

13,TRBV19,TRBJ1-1,ASSIMSQVGSEAF
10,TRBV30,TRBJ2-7,AWSVTGGEQY
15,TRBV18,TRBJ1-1,ASSPGKGIREDTEAF
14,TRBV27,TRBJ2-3,ASSLGAGAGTDTQY
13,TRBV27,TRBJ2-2,ASSFGTGNTGELF
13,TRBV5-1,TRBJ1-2,ASSLRHRSNYGYT
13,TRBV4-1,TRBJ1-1,ASSQDPGKVTEAF
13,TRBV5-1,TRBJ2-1,ASSLESGGYNEQF
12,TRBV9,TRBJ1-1,ASSPGRGNTEAF
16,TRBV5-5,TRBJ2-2,ASSLERLGTANTGELF
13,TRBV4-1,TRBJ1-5,ASSQDTSYNQPQH
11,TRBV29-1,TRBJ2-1,SVALGTGREQF
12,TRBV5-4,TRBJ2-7,ASRDRGLVNEQY
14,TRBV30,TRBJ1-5,AWSPPDRGAYQPQH
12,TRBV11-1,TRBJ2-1,ASSFNPSYNEQF
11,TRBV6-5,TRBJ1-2,ASSYSTGEGYT
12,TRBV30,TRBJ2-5,AWGHLVGGETQY
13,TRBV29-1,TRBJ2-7,STGLEGLRGDEQY
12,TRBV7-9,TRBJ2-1,ASSHPDGYNEQF
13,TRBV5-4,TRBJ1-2,ASSSYDSGSYGYT
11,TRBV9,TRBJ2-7,ASSVDEGYEQY
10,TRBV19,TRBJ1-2,ASSQINYGYT